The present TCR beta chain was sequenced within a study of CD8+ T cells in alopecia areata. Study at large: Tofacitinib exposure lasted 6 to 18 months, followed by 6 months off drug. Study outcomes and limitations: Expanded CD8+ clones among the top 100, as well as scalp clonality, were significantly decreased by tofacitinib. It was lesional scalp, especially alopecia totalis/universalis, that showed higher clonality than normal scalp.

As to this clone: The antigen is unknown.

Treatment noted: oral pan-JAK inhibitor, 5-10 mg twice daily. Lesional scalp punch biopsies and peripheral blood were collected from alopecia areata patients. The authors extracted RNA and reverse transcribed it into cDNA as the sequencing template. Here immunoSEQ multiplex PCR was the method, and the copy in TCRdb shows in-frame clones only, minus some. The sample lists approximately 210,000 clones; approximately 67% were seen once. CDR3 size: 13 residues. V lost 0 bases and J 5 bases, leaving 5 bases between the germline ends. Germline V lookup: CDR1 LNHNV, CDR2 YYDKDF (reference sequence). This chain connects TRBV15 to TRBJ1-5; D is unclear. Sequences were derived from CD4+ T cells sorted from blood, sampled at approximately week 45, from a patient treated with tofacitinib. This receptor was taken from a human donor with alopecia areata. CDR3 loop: CATSREVDQPQHF. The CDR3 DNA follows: TGTGCCACCAGCAGAGAGGTCGATCAGCCCCAGCATTTT.